A single sample gave rise to the 13 T cell receptor beta chains below, sequenced in a study of a mutant IDH1 vaccine in newly diagnosed glioma. Described time point: week 35, safety follow-up. Every vaccine dose comprised 300 ug of mutant IDH1 20-mer peptide plus topical imiquimod. Only in-frame clones appear in the TCRdb table, and some are missing; sequencing was by immunoSEQ multiplex PCR. The table includes 30,000 to 40,000 clones, roughly 75% detected once. Their target antigens are unknown. Material: PBMCs, obtained from a glioma patient whose treatment included an IDH1 peptide vaccine. These receptors originate from a man aged 35-49 years with glioma. Some clones in this sample may be carry-over from other donors' samples.

This chain uses TRBV7-8 with TRBJ1-5; possibly TRBD1 for D (5 bases). V was clipped by 4 bases and J by 4 bases, with 20 bases between them. CDR1 is SGHVS, CDR2 FQNEAQ, per germline. CDR3 size: 17 residues. The DNA for the CDR3 is TGTGCCAGCAGCTCATACAGGATACCACCCCCAAATCAGCCCCAGCATTTT. This encodes CASSSYRIPPPNQPQHF.

This chain connects TRBV6-1 to TRBJ1-4, with no clear D. CDR3 length: 15 amino acids. In germline, CDR1 is MNHNS, CDR2 SASEGT. Trimming left V 7 bases short and J 5 bases short, with 17 bases between. The CDR3 spells CASTRLGNLNEKLFF. The CDR3 coding sequence is TGTGCCAGCACGAGACTGGGGAACCTAAATGAAAAACTGTTTTTT.

Comments on this clone: Relative to the germline gene, one junction end is altered; a read error may explain this. This chain links TRBV11-3 with TRBJ1-4, with a tentative D call TRBD1 (5 bases). CDR3 size: 10 residues. Germline assignment: CDR1 SGHNT and CDR2 YENEEA. The CDR3 coding sequence is TGTGCCAGCAGCTGTCCGGGGGGGTGGTTT. Translating it yields CASSCPGGWF.

The chain couples TRBV4-1 to TRBJ2-7; D is uncertain. The CDR3 totals 17 residues. V lost 0 bases, J lost 2 bases, and 17 bases lay in between. CDR1 is MGHRA, CDR2 YSYEKL, per germline. In DNA form, the CDR3 reads TGCGCCAGCAGCCAAGACGGGCCGGCCTATTCCCCCTACGAGCAGTACTTC. Its translation: CASSQDGPAYSPYEQYF.

The chain uses TRBV5-6 and TRBJ2-2; D unresolved. V was clipped by 4 bases and J by 3 bases, with 16 bases between them. Germline CDR1 reads SGHDT; CDR2 reads YYEEEE. The CDR3 extends over 16 amino acids. Written as DNA, the CDR3 is TGTGCCAGCAGCGCCGACCCCTTTAAACACACCGGGGAGCTGTTTTTT. Translation gives CASSADPFKHTGELFF.

This chain links TRBV5-5 with TRBJ1-5, with TRBD1 matching over 9 bases. The CDR3 extends over 15 amino acids. V trimming: 4 bases; J trimming: 4 bases; junction bases outside the gene matches: 6. CDR1 is SGHKS, CDR2 YYEKEE, per germline (reference sequence). CDR3 amino acids: CASSPTGTGNQPQHF. In DNA, the CDR3 is TGTGCCAGCAGCCCGACTGGGACAGGGAATCAGCCCCAGCATTTT.

The V gene is TRBV2, the J gene TRBJ2-2; no clear D. Trimming stripped 8 bases from V and 3 bases from J, with 7 bases between. The CDR3 runs 12 residues. CDR1 is SNHLY and CDR2 is FYNNEI in the germline V gene. The chain's CDR3 is CASDPDTGELFF. The CDR3 DNA reads TGTGCCAGCGACCCCGACACCGGGGAGCTGTTTTTT.

The V gene is TRBV6-1, the J gene TRBJ2-1; 8 bases are a match to TRBD2. Germline CDR1 and CDR2: MNHNS and SASEGT. CDR3 length: 16 amino acids. V was pared by 4 bases and J by 6 bases, with 11 bases of the junction left unmatched. In DNA, the CDR3 is TGTGCCAGCAGTGGGATGACTAGCGTGCCATCCAATGAGCAGTTCTTC. Translation gives CASSGMTSVPSNEQFF.

This chain joins TRBV7-2 and TRBJ1-1; D unclear. The length of the CDR3 is 13 residues. The germline V and J ends were trimmed by 4 bases and 1 base, with 7 bases remaining between them. Germline V gene lookup returns CDR1 SGHTA and CDR2 FQGNSA. CDR3: CASSSNPNTEAFF. As DNA, the CDR3 is TGTGCCAGCAGCTCCAATCCGAACACTGAAGCTTTCTTT.

The rearrangement links TRBV2 to TRBJ2-7; 7 bases are shared with TRBD1. The germline V gene encodes CDR1 SNHLY and CDR2 FYNNEI. The CDR3 length is 15 residues. V was pared by 1 base and J by 4 bases, with 7 bases of the junction left unmatched. CDR3 residues: CASSEGQGILYEQYF. The CDR3 DNA reads as TGTGCCAGCAGTGAAGGACAGGGAATCCTTTACGAGCAGTACTTC.

The chain carries TRBV4-2 and TRBJ1-4, with a possible D match to TRBD1 (6 bases). CDR3 length: 15 residues. Germline loops: CDR1 LGHNA, CDR2 YNFKEQ. Trimming took 0 bases from V and 5 from J, leaving 10 bases between them. The CDR3 protein is CASSQDPGANEKLFF. CDR3 nucleotide sequence: TGTGCCAGCAGCCAAGATCCAGGGGCCAATGAAAAACTGTTTTTT.

The chain joins TRBV2 to TRBJ2-3; D is unresolved. Trimming stripped 8 bases from V and 5 bases from J, with 11 bases between. The V gene's germline CDR1 is SNHLY and CDR2 FYNNEI. There are 12 residues in the CDR3. CDR3 loop: CASGTTRDTQYF. CDR3 nucleotides: TGTGCCAGCGGAACAACGCGAGATACGCAGTATTTT.

This rearrangement joins TRBV10-3 to TRBJ2-1; D is undetermined. The V end lost 2 bases, the J end lost 10 bases, and 9 bases lay between the germline ends. CDR1 is ENHRY and CDR2 is SYGVKD in the germline V gene. The CDR3 is made up of 12 amino acids. CDR3 in amino acids: CAISENLWEQFF. In DNA, the CDR3 is TGTGCCATCAGTGAGAATTTATGGGAGCAGTTCTTC.